These 30 T cell receptor beta chains share one sample of origin, sequenced in a study of cytomegalovirus exposure and HLA in healthy donors. TCRdb keeps only in-frame clones here, not all; method: immunoSEQ multiplex PCR. The sample contains approximately 170,000 clones, 85% of which appear only once. The sample consisted of PBMCs. The receptors originated from a man aged 18 to 29 in good health and CMV-seropositive.

The V call is TRBV11-2, the J call TRBJ1-3; D unresolved. Germline V gene lookup returns CDR1 SGHAT and CDR2 FQNNGV. V was pared by 1 base and J by 0 bases, with 7 bases between. This CDR3 is built from 15 residues. CDR3 nucleotide sequence: TGTGCCAGCAGCTTAGGTACGAGCTCTGGAAACACCATATATTTT. This encodes CASSLGTSSGNTIYF.

The chain combines TRBV6-6 with TRBJ2-7; a possible D gene is TRBD1 (6 bases). Deletions cut 2 bases from V and 6 bases from J, with 14 bases between. Germline CDR1 and CDR2: MNHNY and SVGAGI (reference sequence). This CDR3 contains 14 residues. CDR3 sequence: CASSYVRDTSEQYF. CDR3 in DNA: TGTGCCAGCAGTTACGTGAGGGACACAAGCGAGCAGTACTTC.

The chain employs TRBV19 and TRBJ2-2; D may be TRBD1 (5 bases). The CDR3 runs to 11 residues. V was trimmed by 8 bases and J by 7 bases, leaving 8 bases between them. The germline CDR1 and CDR2 sequences are LNHDA and SQIVND (reference sequence). The CDR3 DNA follows: TGTGCCAGTCTAAGGGGCGGGGAGCTGTTTTTT. Translated, it gives CASLRGGELFF.

V usage is TRBV5-1 and J usage is TRBJ1-4; a possible D gene is TRBD1 (5 bases). Trimming stripped 0 bases from V and 8 bases from J, with 11 bases between. Germline lookup yields CDR1 SGHRS and CDR2 YFSETQ. The CDR3 contains 14 residues. The chain's CDR3 is CASSLASTAEKLFF. CDR3 DNA: TGCGCCAGCAGCTTGGCCTCGACAGCCGAAAAACTGTTTTTT.

J is TRBJ2-7 and V is TRBV6-5; 8 positions agree with TRBD1. After removal of 5 bases from V and 3 bases from J, the junction contained 6 bases not matched to a gene. Germline V lookup: CDR1 MNHEY, CDR2 SVGAGI. The CDR3 runs 14 residues. DNA for the CDR3: TGTGCCAGCAGTCGCCGGACAGGGCTCTACGAGCAGTACTTC. Its protein is CASSRRTGLYEQYF.

The chain recombines TRBV7-8 with TRBJ2-5, with D hard to call. Trimming shortened V by 5 bases and J by 5 bases, and 12 bases separated the two germline ends. The CDR3 consists of 13 residues. Germline assignment: CDR1 SGHVS and CDR2 FQNEAQ. The CDR3: CASSLTFPETQYF. The DNA of the CDR3 is TGTGCCAGCAGCCTAACCTTCCCGGAGACCCAGTACTTC.

The rearrangement links TRBV2 to TRBJ2-5, with 7 bases that match TRBD2. The CDR3 runs to 16 residues. Germline lookup yields CDR1 SNHLY and CDR2 FYNNEI. V shed 6 bases, J shed 4 bases, and the junction held 14 bases outside the gene matches. The CDR3: CASSLVGRGVLETQYF. The CDR3 nucleotides read TGTGCCAGCAGCCTGGTGGGACGGGGGGTTTTAGAGACCCAGTACTTC.

V usage is TRBV5-6 and J usage is TRBJ1-5, with a weak D call TRBD1 (5 bases). Germline values: CDR1 SGHDT, CDR2 YYEEEE. The V end was cut by 3 bases, the J end by 1 base, with 14 bases between. The CDR3 has 16 residues. The CDR3 reads CASSSGGGNSNQPQHF. The CDR3 bases are TGTGCCAGCAGCTCGGGGGGGGGAAACAGCAATCAGCCCCAGCATTTT. The full variable domain, rest sourced from reference TRBV5-6 and TRBJ1-5, is DAGVTQSPTHLIKTRGQQVTLRCSPKSGHDTVSWYQQALGQGPQFIFQYYEEEERQRGNFPDRFSGHQFPNYSSELNVNALLLGDSALYLCASSSGGGNSNQPQHFGDGTRLSIL.

The chain carries TRBV27 and TRBJ2-3, with TRBD1 identical over 7 bases. The CDR3 contains 16 residues. Trimming took 5 bases from V and 0 from J; bases not matched to a gene: 8. CDR1 and CDR2 from the germline V gene are MNHEY and SMNVEV (reference sequence). The CDR3 loop reads CASSPRQGTSTDTQYF. The CDR3 DNA follows: TGTGCCAGCAGTCCCCGACAGGGCACTAGCACAGATACGCAGTATTTT.

The chain carries TRBV11-3 and TRBJ2-7, with 9 bases fitting TRBD2. V dropped 1 base and J dropped 3; count of bases not matched to a gene: 4. The CDR3 contains 15 residues. Germline CDR1 is SGHNT and CDR2 is YENEEA. The CDR3 sequence is CASSLVSSGDYEQYF. The CDR3 DNA is TGTGCCAGCAGCTTAGTGTCTAGCGGGGACTACGAGCAGTACTTC. Full variable domain (outside the CDR3, taken from reference TRBV11-3 and TRBJ2-7): EAGVVQSPRYKIIEKKQPVAFWCNPISGHNTLYWYLQNLGQGPELLIRYENEEAVDDSQLPKDRFSAERLKGVDSTLKIQPAELGDSAVYLCASSLVSSGDYEQYFGPGTRLTVT.

This clone was counted a few times. The gene calls are TRBV4-2 and TRBJ2-7; D is possibly TRBD2 (6 bases). CDR3 length: 15 amino acids. V dropped 0 bases and J dropped 2 bases, with 11 bases sitting between them. The V gene's germline CDR1 is LGHNA and CDR2 YNFKEQ. The CDR3 is CASSQEGSGTYEQYF. The CDR3 bases are TGTGCCAGCAGCCAAGAGGGTAGCGGAACCTACGAGCAGTACTTC.

The rearrangement links TRBV6-5 to TRBJ2-3; a possible D gene is TRBD2 (5 bases). The CDR3 contains 11 residues. With 2 bases removed from V and 8 bases from J, the gap between germline ends came to 5 bases. Germline CDR1 is MNHEY and CDR2 is SVGAGI. The CDR3 region is CASSYEGTQYF. CDR3 nucleotide sequence: TGTGCCAGCAGTTACGAGGGTACGCAGTATTTT.

The CDR3 sequence is CASSTAGGPGREKLFF. The CDR3 DNA reads TGTGCCAGTAGTACCGCCGGGGGGCCAGGACGGGAAAAACTGTTTTTT. This chain uses TRBV19 with TRBJ1-4; a possible D gene is TRBD1 (6 bases). In germline, CDR1 is LNHDA, CDR2 SQIVND (reference sequence). Trimming pared 4 bases from V and 8 bases from J, leaving 20 bases between. This CDR3 region has 16 residues. Together with reference TRBV19 and TRBJ1-4, the CDR3 gives the full variable domain: DGGITQSPKYLFRKEGQNVTLSCEQNLNHDAMYWYRQDPGQGLRLIYYSQIVNDFQKGDIAEGYSVSREKKESFPLTVTSAQKNPTAFYLCASSTAGGPGREKLFFGSGTQLSVL.

This sequence joins TRBV4-1 and TRBJ2-5, with 8 nucleotides matching TRBD2. J lost 4 bases, V lost 3 bases, and 7 bases had no gene match. The CDR3 sequence is 15 residues long. CDR1 and CDR2 (germline): MGHRA, YSYEKL. The CDR3 nucleotides are TGCGCCAGCAGCCACCCAGCGGGGGAGGGAGAGACCCAGTACTTC. This encodes CASSHPAGEGETQYF.

The V and J genes are TRBV4-1 and TRBJ1-4; 9 bases agree with TRBD1. V was pared by 4 bases and J by 8 bases, with 5 bases of the junction left unmatched. CDR1 and CDR2 (germline): MGHRA, YSYEKL. The CDR3 has 14 amino acids. CDR3 bases: TGCGCCAGCAGCCCGGGACAGGGTATCGAAAAACTGTTTTTT. Protein: CASSPGQGIEKLFF.

V usage is TRBV20-1 and J usage is TRBJ2-3; weak D call: TRBD1 (6 bases). Germline V CDR1 and CDR2: DFQATT, SNEGSKA (reference sequence). The CDR3 contains 11 residues. V was trimmed by 8 bases and J by 3 bases, leaving 9 bases between them. In nucleotides, the CDR3 is TGCAGTACGAGGGGGACAGATACGCAGTATTTT. Translation gives CSTRGTDTQYF.

This clone has more than one count but fewer than ten. J is TRBJ1-1 and V is TRBV5-1; no clear D. CDR1 and CDR2 from the germline V gene are SGHRS and YFSETQ. CDR3 size: 13 residues. V shed 4 bases and J shed 2 bases, with 9 bases lying between them. The CDR3 nucleotides read TGCGCCAGCAGCCCTGGCCTCAACACTGAAGCTTTCTTT. This translates into CASSPGLNTEAFF.

The V and J genes are TRBV30 and TRBJ2-3; 7 bases map to TRBD2. After removal of 5 bases from V and 7 bases from J, the junction contained 9 bases not matched to a gene. The germline V gene has CDR1 GTSNPN and CDR2 SVGIG (reference sequence). This CDR3 has 13 residues. In nucleotides, the CDR3 is TGTGCCTGGCATTGGGGAGGGCCCAATACGCAGTATTTT. It yields the protein CAWHWGGPNTQYF. Complete variable domain (other parts from reference TRBV30 and TRBJ2-3): SQTIHQWPATLVQPVGSPLSLECTVEGTSNPNLYWYRQAAGRGLQLLFYSVGIGQISSEVPQNLSASRPQDRQFILSSKKLLLSDSGFYLCAWHWGGPNTQYFGPGTRLTVL.

This clone was counted a few times. The chain uses TRBV30 and TRBJ2-6; tentatively, D is TRBD2 (5 bases). Looked up from germline, CDR1 is GTSNPN and CDR2 is SVGIG (reference sequence). The CDR3 extends over 16 amino acids. V was shortened by 7 bases and J by 2 bases, with 18 bases between the two germline ends. CDR3 in amino acids: CASPPRSGAGANVLTF. In DNA, the CDR3 is TGTGCCTCCCCACCTAGGTCCGGGGCTGGGGCCAACGTCCTGACTTTC.

The chain joins TRBV7-9 to TRBJ2-5; a possible D gene is TRBD2 (7 bases). V shed 3 bases and J shed 6 bases, with 20 bases lying between them. The CDR3 has 16 residues. Per germline, CDR1 SEHNR and CDR2 FQNEAQ (reference sequence). CDR3 sequence reads: CASSLTAGQSAQTQYF. The CDR3 DNA follows: TGTGCCAGCAGCTTGACAGCGGGACAAAGTGCGCAGACCCAGTACTTC.

The chain combines TRBV6-1 with TRBJ1-5, with D unclear. Per the germline V gene, CDR1 is MNHNS and CDR2 is SASEGT. V was trimmed by 10 bases and J by 5 bases, leaving 21 bases between them. The CDR3 loop spans 15 amino acids. CDR3 DNA: TGTGCCACCTGTTTGAGCAGACTAGGGTATCAGCCCCAGCATTTT. Translation gives CATCLSRLGYQPQHF.

A single count supports this clone. The DNA for the CDR3 is TGTGCCAGCAAGCAGGGGAACTACGAGCAGTACTTC. Its translation: CASKQGNYEQYF. The chain is built from TRBV2 and TRBJ2-7, with D maybe TRBD1 (6 bases). Trimming left V 7 bases short and J 3 bases short, with 10 bases between. The CDR3 is 12 amino acids. Germline lookup yields CDR1 SNHLY and CDR2 FYNNEI.

This chain joins TRBV28 and TRBJ1-2; TRBD1 matches at 8 bases. Germline V gene data show CDR1 as MDHEN and CDR2 as SYDVKM. The ends lost 4 bases at V and 2 bases at J; junction bases unmatched: 3. This CDR3 has 14 residues. DNA of the CDR3: TGTGCCAGCAGTTATAGACAGGGGAACTATGGCTACACCTTC. Residues: CASSYRQGNYGYTF.

The J gene is TRBJ2-2, the V gene TRBV19; 14 nucleotides agree with TRBD2. The CDR3 has 17 amino acids. Trimming cost V 7 bases and J 2 bases; bases outside gene matches: 6. Per germline, CDR1 LNHDA and CDR2 SQIVND (reference sequence). CDR3 sequence (DNA): TGTGCCAGTACCTTAGGACTAGCGGGGGGAAACACCGGGGAGCTGTTTTTT. Protein product: CASTLGLAGGNTGELFF.

Here the CDR3 DNA reads TGTGCCAGCACCCTGACAGCCGAAAGCACAGATACGCAGTATTTT. Amino acid sequence: CASTLTAESTDTQYF. The chain joins TRBV6-5 to TRBJ2-3; possible D gene TRBD1, 5 bases. The CDR3 runs to 15 residues. Germline assignment: CDR1 MNHEY and CDR2 SVGAGI. The ends were cut back, 7 bases at V and 0 bases at J, with 14 bases in the middle.

This chain uses TRBV5-1 with TRBJ1-3; 8 bases match TRBD1. The CDR3 contains 17 residues. Trimming took 4 bases from V and 0 from J; bases not matched to a gene: 9. CDR1 and CDR2 (germline): SGHRS, YFSETQ. The CDR3 loop reads CASSLLGQGSSGNTIYF. DNA of the CDR3: TGCGCCAGCAGCCTGCTAGGACAGGGAAGCTCTGGAAACACCATATATTTT.

This clone was counted between two and nine times. CDR3 region: CATSTGAYEQYF. CDR3 sequence (DNA): TGTGCCACCTCGACAGGAGCCTACGAGCAGTACTTC. The chain is built from TRBV6-6 and TRBJ2-7; possibly TRBD1 for D (6 bases). CDR1 MNHNY and CDR2 SVGAGI come from the germline V gene (reference sequence). The CDR3 consists of 12 residues. The ends were cut back, 10 bases at V and 2 bases at J, with 12 bases in the middle.

This rearrangement joins TRBV15 to TRBJ1-5, with D hard to call. CDR3 length: 14 residues. Germline V gene data show CDR1 as LNHNV and CDR2 as YYDKDF (reference sequence). With 4 bases removed from V and 5 bases from J, the gap between germline ends came to 12 bases. The CDR3 region has the DNA TGTGCCACCAGCACCTACGACGGGGATCAGCCCCAGCATTTT. It yields the protein CATSTYDGDQPQHF.

J is TRBJ1-2 and V is TRBV28; D remains ambiguous. The CDR3 is 15 amino acids. Between the trimmed V and J ends, which lost 3 bases and 3 bases, there was a span of 14 bases. Germline V gene lookup returns CDR1 MDHEN and CDR2 SYDVKM. Written as DNA, the CDR3 is TGTGCCAGCAGTTTTGAAGGCTCACAGTACTATGGCTACACCTTC. Its translation: CASSFEGSQYYGYTF.

This clone has only one observation. The chain has TRBV16 and TRBJ2-5; tentative D call: TRBD2 (5 bases). This CDR3 has 14 amino acids. Deletions cut 1 base from V and 4 bases from J, with 10 bases between. Germline assignment: CDR1 KGHSY and CDR2 FQNENV. CDR3 region: CASSQFAAGETQYF. As DNA, the CDR3 is TGTGCCAGCAGCCAATTCGCGGCGGGAGAGACCCAGTACTTC.